Presented here are 21 T cell receptor beta chains from one specimen sequenced in a study of T cells in localized non-small cell lung cancer (dated by TCRdb to about 2020). The library was built by means of the immunoSEQ multiplex PCR assay. TCRdb took this table from immuneACCESS and kept in-frame rearrangements with V and J called. Such tables lack part of the clones; where checked against another copy, unresolved V genes explain under half of the gap, and the rest is unexplained. Recorded for this sample are about 64,000 clones; roughly 76% of them occurred a single time. Roughly 4.8% of the sample belongs to the ten largest clones. The source material was PBMCs, sampled before any cancer treatment. These receptors were taken from a man aged 35-69 years with stage II lung adenocarcinoma.

The rearrangement links TRBV6-4 to TRBJ2-1; D call uncertain. The CDR3 has 12 residues. Trimming cost V 2 bases and J 7 bases, with 6 bases left between them. From germline, CDR1 is MRHNA and CDR2 SNTAGT. The CDR3 region is CASSDGQNEQFF. The CDR3 region has the DNA TGTGCCAGCAGTGACGGGCAGAATGAGCAGTTCTTC.

This chain uses TRBV18 with TRBJ2-7, with 7 bases aligning to TRBD1. V dropped 0 bases and J dropped 1; count of bases not matched to a gene: 3. The CDR3 consists of 15 residues. Germline assignment: CDR1 KGHSH and CDR2 LQKENI. This chain's CDR3 is CASSPPGQVSYEQYF. The CDR3 DNA sequence: TGTGCCAGCTCACCACCAGGACAGGTATCCTACGAGCAGTACTTC.

The V and J genes are TRBV4-2 and TRBJ1-2; perhaps TRBD1 as D (5 bases). Deletions cut 3 bases from V and 8 bases from J, with 10 bases between. This CDR3 is built from 12 residues. The V gene's germline CDR1 is LGHNA and CDR2 YNFKEQ. CDR3 in amino acids: CASSQQGGGYTF. The CDR3 nucleotides read TGTGCCAGCAGCCAGCAGGGTGGCGGCTACACCTTC.

CDR3 in amino acids: CASSQESSGRIGEQFF. CDR3 in DNA: TGCGCCAGCAGCCAAGAGTCTAGCGGGAGAATTGGGGAGCAGTTCTTC. The J gene is TRBJ2-1, the V gene TRBV4-3, with 10 positions matching TRBD2. The CDR3 sequence is 16 residues long. Germline V gives CDR1 LGHNA, CDR2 YSLEER. The J segment lost 10 bases and the V segment lost 0 bases, leaving 9 bases of the junction unmatched.

The V call is TRBV7-3, the J call TRBJ2-1; possibly TRBD1 or TRBD2 for D (5 bases each). Trimming took off 5 bases at V and 6 bases at J, with 17 bases between the two ends. This CDR3 is built from 15 residues. Germline CDR1 SGHTA, CDR2 FQGTGA. This CDR3 is CASSNRDLIGNEQFF. In nucleotides, the CDR3 is TGTGCCAGCAGCAACCGGGACCTTATCGGCAATGAGCAGTTCTTC.

This clone has only one observation. The chain has TRBV6-1 and TRBJ2-5; 7 positions agree with TRBD2. Per germline, CDR1 MNHNS and CDR2 SASEGT. V dropped 8 bases and J dropped 7; count of bases not matched to a gene: 10. The CDR3 is made up of 13 amino acids. DNA for the CDR3: TGTGCCAGCGGGCCCCGGGGGGTCGGGACCCAGTACTTC. Translated: CASGPRGVGTQYF.

This chain uses TRBV6-1 with TRBJ1-3; D gene ambiguous. Germline CDR1 is MNHNS and CDR2 is SASEGT. This CDR3 contains 16 residues. V was shortened by 0 bases and J by 0 bases, with 9 bases between the two germline ends. For the CDR3, the DNA is TGTGCCAGCAGTGAAGCTGGCGGCTTCTCTGGAAACACCATATATTTT. Amino acid sequence: CASSEAGGFSGNTIYF.

The chain uses TRBV15 and TRBJ2-3; D gene unclear. This CDR3 region has 17 residues. V lost 1 base and J 1 base, leaving 15 bases between the germline ends. The germline V gene has CDR1 LNHNV and CDR2 YYDKDF (reference sequence). The CDR3 sequence is CATSRVTIGFGTDTQYF. DNA of the CDR3: TGTGCCACCAGCAGAGTAACGATAGGGTTCGGCACAGATACGCAGTATTTT. Looking up the rest from reference TRBV15 and TRBJ2-3 gives the full variable domain: DAMVIQNPRYQVTQFGKPVTLSCSQTLNHNVMYWYQQKSSQAPKLLFHYYDKDFNNEADTPDNFQSRRPNTSFCFLDIRSPGLGDTAMYLCATSRVTIGFGTDTQYFGPGTRLTVL.

This chain links TRBV4-3 with TRBJ2-7; D is perhaps TRBD1 (5 bases). The CDR3 sequence is 14 residues long. Germline V gene lookup returns CDR1 LGHNA and CDR2 YSLEER. Trimming removed 1 base at V and 7 bases at J, with 14 bases between. CDR3 bases: TGCGCCAGCAGCCAAGGGACAAGCCGTACGGAGCAGTACTTC. This translates into CASSQGTSRTEQYF.

The J gene is TRBJ2-1, the V gene TRBV7-3; 8 positions agree with TRBD2. The junction had 1 base not matched to a gene; V was cut back by 2 bases and J by 7 bases. There are 13 residues in the CDR3. Germline lookup yields CDR1 SGHTA and CDR2 FQGTGA. CDR3: CASSLAGGNEQFF. The CDR3 bases are TGTGCCAGCAGCTTAGCGGGAGGTAATGAGCAGTTCTTC.

The chain links TRBV6-4 to TRBJ2-3; TRBD2 aligns across 9 bases. V lost 0 bases, J lost 4 bases, and 8 bases stayed unmatched. The CDR3 length is 17 residues. CDR1 and CDR2 from the germline V gene are MRHNA and SNTAGT. CDR3 sequence: CASSDSMAGGPADTQYF. The CDR3 DNA sequence: TGTGCCAGCAGTGACTCGATGGCGGGAGGGCCGGCAGATACGCAGTATTTT.

The rearrangement links TRBV7-8 to TRBJ2-7; the D gene is possibly TRBD2 (6 bases). Germline CDR1 SGHVS, CDR2 FQNEAQ. The CDR3 contains 15 residues. V was shortened by 5 bases and J by 7 bases, with 21 bases between the two germline ends. This CDR3 is CASSRGEGRWGEQYF. In DNA form, the CDR3 reads TGTGCCAGCAGCCGGGGCGAGGGGAGGTGGGGGGAGCAGTACTTC.

The V gene is TRBV5-4, the J gene TRBJ2-7; perhaps TRBD2 as D (5 bases). Germline V gene data show CDR1 as SGHNT and CDR2 as YYREEE (reference sequence). CDR3 length equals 13 residues. Trimming left V 4 bases short and J 0 bases short, with 8 bases between. CDR3 coding DNA: TGTGCCAGCAGCGTAGAGGGCTCCTACGAGCAGTACTTC. This gives the protein CASSVEGSYEQYF.

The chain uses TRBV7-9 and TRBJ1-1, with D maybe TRBD1 (5 bases). The CDR3 length is 14 residues. Trimming cost V 5 bases and J 5 bases, with 15 bases left between them. The germline gives CDR1 SEHNR, CDR2 FQNEAQ (reference sequence). Here the CDR3 DNA reads TGTGCCAGCAGCCCCCAACCGACAGCGACTGAAGCTTTCTTT. Protein product: CASSPQPTATEAFF.

The gene calls are TRBV19 and TRBJ1-5, with a tentative D call TRBD1 (5 bases). The V end lost 3 bases, the J end lost 0 bases, and 9 bases lay between the germline ends. Germline-derived CDR1 and CDR2 are LNHDA and SQIVND (reference sequence). The length of the CDR3 is 15 residues. In DNA, the CDR3 is TGTGCCAGTAGTATGGGGCTTTATAGCAATCAGCCCCAGCATTTT. Residues: CASSMGLYSNQPQHF.

The chain uses TRBV6-5 and TRBJ1-2; possibly TRBD1 for D (6 bases). The length of the CDR3 is 13 residues. Germline CDR1 MNHEY, CDR2 SVGAGI. Trimming stripped 5 bases from V and 4 bases from J, with 11 bases between. CDR3 protein: CASSRGQLYGYTF. The CDR3 DNA sequence: TGTGCCAGCAGTAGAGGACAGCTCTATGGCTACACCTTC.

The chain has TRBV5-5 and TRBJ2-7, with D perhaps matching TRBD1 (6 bases). This CDR3 is built from 15 residues. V lost 4 bases to trimming and J lost 2 bases, with 16 bases between them. CDR1 is SGHKS, CDR2 YYEKEE, per germline (reference sequence). The CDR3 spells CASSPPDRLPYEQYF. The CDR3 DNA reads as TGTGCCAGCAGCCCCCCTGACAGGCTACCCTACGAGCAGTACTTC.

J is TRBJ2-5 and V is TRBV7-3; the D is unclear. Germline CDR1 and CDR2: SGHTA and FQGTGA. V lost 1 base, J lost 5 bases, and 8 bases lay in between. This CDR3 is built from 13 residues. The CDR3 DNA reads as TGTGCCAGCAGCTTAATTCCCGGGGAGACCCAGTACTTC. As protein: CASSLIPGETQYF.

The V and J genes are TRBV2 and TRBJ1-5; a weak D match, TRBD1 (6 bases). Germline V lookup: CDR1 SNHLY, CDR2 FYNNEI. The V end lost 4 bases, the J end lost 4 bases, and 8 bases lay between the germline ends. This CDR3 has 13 residues. The CDR3 loop reads CASSGDMNQPQHF. The DNA of the CDR3 is TGTGCCAGCAGTGGGGACATGAATCAGCCCCAGCATTTT. Drawing the rest from reference TRBV2 and TRBJ1-5, the complete variable domain is EPEVTQTPSHQVTQMGQEVILRCVPISNHLYFYWYRQILGQKVEFLVSFYNNEISEKSEIFDDQFSVERPDGSNFTLKIRSTKLEDSAMYFCASSGDMNQPQHFGDGTRLSIL.

The chain carries TRBV6-5 and TRBJ2-6; tentative D call: TRBD1 (6 bases). CDR1 is MNHEY, CDR2 SVGAGI, per germline. This CDR3 is built from 13 residues. V shed 7 bases and J shed 3 bases, with 7 bases lying between them. The CDR3 DNA reads TGTGCCAGCAAGACAGGTGGGGCCAACGTCCTGACTTTC. Translating it yields CASKTGGANVLTF.

This chain joins TRBV7-6 and TRBJ2-1; TRBD1 aligns across 8 bases. From germline, CDR1 is SGHVS and CDR2 FNYEAQ. CDR3 length: 15 amino acids. Germline trimming cut 5 bases from V and 1 base from J; bases unmatched to any gene: 4. DNA for the CDR3: TGTGCCAGCAGCCTGAACAGGGGGTCCTACAATGAGCAGTTCTTC. Translating it yields CASSLNRGSYNEQFF.